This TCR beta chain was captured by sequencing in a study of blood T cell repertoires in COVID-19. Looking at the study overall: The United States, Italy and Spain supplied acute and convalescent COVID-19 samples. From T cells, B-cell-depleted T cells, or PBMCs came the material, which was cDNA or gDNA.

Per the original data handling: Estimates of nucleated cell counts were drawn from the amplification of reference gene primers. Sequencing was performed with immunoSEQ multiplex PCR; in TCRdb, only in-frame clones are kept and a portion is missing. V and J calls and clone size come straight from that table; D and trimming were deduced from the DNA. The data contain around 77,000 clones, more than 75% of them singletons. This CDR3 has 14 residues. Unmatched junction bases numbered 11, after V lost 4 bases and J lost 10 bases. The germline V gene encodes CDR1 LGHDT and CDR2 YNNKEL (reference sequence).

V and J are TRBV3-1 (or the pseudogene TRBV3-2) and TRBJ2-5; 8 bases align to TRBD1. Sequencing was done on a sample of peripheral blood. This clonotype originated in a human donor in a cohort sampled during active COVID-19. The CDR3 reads CASSPPGTGLIQYF. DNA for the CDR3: TGTGCCAGCAGCCCTCCCGGGACAGGTTTAATCCAGTACTTC.